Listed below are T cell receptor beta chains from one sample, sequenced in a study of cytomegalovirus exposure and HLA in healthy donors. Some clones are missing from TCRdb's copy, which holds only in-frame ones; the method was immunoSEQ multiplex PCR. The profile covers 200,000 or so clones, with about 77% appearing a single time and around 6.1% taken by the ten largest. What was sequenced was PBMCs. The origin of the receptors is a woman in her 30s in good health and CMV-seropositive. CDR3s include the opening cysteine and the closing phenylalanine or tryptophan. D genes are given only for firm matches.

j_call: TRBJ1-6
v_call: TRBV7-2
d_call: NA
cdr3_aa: CASSQIYNSPLHF

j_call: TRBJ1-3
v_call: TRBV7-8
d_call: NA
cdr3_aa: CASSIPLPSGNTIYF

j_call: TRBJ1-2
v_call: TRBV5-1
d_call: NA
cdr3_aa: CASSSITGLYGYTF

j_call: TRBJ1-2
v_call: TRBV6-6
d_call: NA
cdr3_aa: CASKTTGMVDYGYTF

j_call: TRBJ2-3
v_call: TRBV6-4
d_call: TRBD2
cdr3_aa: CASSALLAGRDTQYF

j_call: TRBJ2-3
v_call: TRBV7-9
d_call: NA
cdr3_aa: CASNGRSGGTDTQYF

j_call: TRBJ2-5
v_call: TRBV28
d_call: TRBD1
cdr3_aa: CASSPDRGGLVTQYF

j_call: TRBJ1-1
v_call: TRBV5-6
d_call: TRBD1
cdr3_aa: CASSLQGVTPEAFF

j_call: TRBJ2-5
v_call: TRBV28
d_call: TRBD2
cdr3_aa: CASSARLAGHQETQYF

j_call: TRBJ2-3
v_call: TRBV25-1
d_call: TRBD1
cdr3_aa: CASSEGDRGADTQYF

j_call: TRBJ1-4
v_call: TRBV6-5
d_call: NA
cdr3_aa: CASSYLRGTNEKLFF

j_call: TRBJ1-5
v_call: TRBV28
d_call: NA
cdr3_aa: CASYSNQPQHF

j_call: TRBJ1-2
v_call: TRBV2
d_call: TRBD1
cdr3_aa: CASRVDRAPYGYTF